This TCR beta chain stems from a study of T cells in Graves' hyperthyroidism and ophthalmopathy. General study results and limits: Through a model of 13 V-J features, ophthalmopathy was separated from stable hyperthyroidism.

Germline assignment: CDR1 SGHTA and CDR2 FQGTGA. The ends were cut back, 4 bases at V and 7 bases at J, with 11 bases in the middle. This CDR3 has 14 residues. Graves' hyperthyroidism without ophthalmopathy progression within 18 months was termed stable. This clonotype was recorded a few times. The target antigen is unknown. TCR beta CDR3 regions were amplified from RNA. The HTBI primer set drove a first-round RT-PCR of the TCR CDR3. TCRdb itself ran the multiplex PCR reads through MiXCR, one entry per CDR3 protein. The table has 400,000 to 600,000 distinct CDR3 sequences, roughly 20% seen once; the top ten hold about a quarter.

Material: blood. The chain recombines TRBV7-3 with TRBJ1-6, with TRBD1 as a possible D gene (6 bases). This receptor was identified in a man younger than 30 with Graves' hyperthyroidism. Written as DNA, the CDR3 is TGTGCCAGCAGCTGGGACACCGACAATTCACCCCTCCACTTT. It translates to CASSWDTDNSPLHF.